The 20 T cell receptor beta chains listed next were all sequenced from one sample in a study of blood T cell repertoires in COVID-19. Libraries were prepared by immunoSEQ multiplex PCR; TCRdb keeps only in-frame clonotypes and omits some of them. Of 150,000 to 200,000 clones in the sample, approximately 78% are singletons; the top ten hold roughly a tenth. The sequenced sample was peripheral blood. These receptors originate from a human donor in a cohort sampled during active COVID-19.

This clone has only one observation. V gene TRBV11-2 combines with J gene TRBJ1-4; D perhaps matches TRBD1 (6 bases). CDR3 length: 15 residues. Trimming took 4 bases from V and 5 from J, leaving 14 bases between them. Germline CDR1 and CDR2: SGHAT and FQNNGV. CDR3 in amino acids: CASSSQGPPNEKLFF. The CDR3 DNA is TGTGCCAGCAGCTCACAGGGACCTCCAAATGAAAAACTGTTTTTT. Full variable domain (remainder filled in from reference TRBV11-2 and TRBJ1-4): EAGVAQSPRYKIIEKRQSVAFWCNPISGHATLYWYQQILGQGPKLLIQFQNNGVVDDSQLPKDRFSAERLKGVDSTLKIQPAKLEDSAVYLCASSSQGPPNEKLFFGSGTQLSVL.

The chain's CDR3 is CASSYFNEQYF. The DNA for the CDR3 is TGTGCCAGCAGTTACTTCAACGAGCAGTACTTC. The V call is TRBV6-6, the J call TRBJ2-7, with D unclear. This CDR3 contains 11 residues. V was pared by 1 base and J by 5 bases, with 3 bases between. The germline CDR1 and CDR2 sequences are MNHNY and SVGAGI (reference sequence).

This clone was detected once. The chain has TRBV9 and TRBJ2-5, with a weak D call TRBD2 (6 bases). The CDR3 contains 13 residues. With 4 bases removed from V and 4 bases from J, the gap between germline ends came to 11 bases. From germline, CDR1 is SGDLS and CDR2 YYNGEE. CDR3 DNA sequence: TGTGCCAGCAGCCGAGACGGGGGAGAGACCCAGTACTTC. Amino acid sequence: CASSRDGGETQYF.

J is TRBJ2-1 and V is TRBV9; a weak D match, TRBD2 (6 bases). CDR1 and CDR2 (germline): SGDLS, YYNGEE. V shed 0 bases and J shed 4 bases, with 11 bases lying between them. This CDR3 spans 15 amino acids. The CDR3 spells CASSVVASEYNEQFF. The DNA for the CDR3 is TGTGCCAGCAGCGTAGTGGCTAGCGAGTACAATGAGCAGTTCTTC.

This clone appeared a few times. The chain couples TRBV6-6 to TRBJ1-5; D is perhaps TRBD1 (5 bases). Germline CDR1 is MNHNY and CDR2 is SVGAGI (reference sequence). Trimming cost V 4 bases and J 6 bases, with 10 bases left between them. There are 13 residues in the CDR3. CDR3 sequence reads: CASSWGGGQPQHF. CDR3 DNA: TGTGCCAGCAGTTGGGGGGGAGGTCAGCCCCAGCATTTT.

The V and J genes are TRBV9 and TRBJ2-6; TRBD2 is a possible D gene (6 bases). CDR1 and CDR2 (germline): SGDLS, YYNGEE. V lost 5 bases and J 4 bases, leaving 25 bases between the germline ends. The CDR3 is 19 amino acids. CDR3 nucleotide sequence: TGTGCCAGCAGGGACTATCTCGGGGAACAGAGGGCCGGGGCCAACGTCCTGACTTTC. Its translation: CASRDYLGEQRAGANVLTF.

This chain links TRBV10-3 with TRBJ2-7, with a weak D call TRBD2 (5 bases). The V and J ends lost 0 bases and 2 bases respectively, with 8 bases between them. The CDR3 spans 14 residues. The V gene's germline CDR1 is ENHRY and CDR2 SYGVKD. The CDR3 coding sequence is TGTGCCATCAGTGAGTCGAGGGTAACCTACGAGCAGTACTTC. It translates to CAISESRVTYEQYF.

CDR3 nucleotides: TGTGCCAGCGCGGGACTAGGTTTTAAATCCTTGAACACCGGGGAGCTGTTTTTT. This codes for CASAGLGFKSLNTGELFF. The chain recombines TRBV5-6 with TRBJ2-2; 8 nucleotides line up with TRBD2. J was trimmed by 1 base and V by 7 bases; bases with no gene match: 15. Germline V gene sequence: CDR1 SGHDT, CDR2 YYEEEE. CDR3 length: 18 amino acids.

The rearrangement uses TRBV29-1 and TRBJ2-7, with TRBD2 identical over 8 bases. Germline CDR1 and CDR2: SQVTM and ANQGSEA. The CDR3 is 14 amino acids. Germline trimming cut 1 base from V and 6 bases from J; bases unmatched to any gene: 8. In DNA form, the CDR3 reads TGCAGCGTTGAAGGGACACGGGAGGGGCCCGAGCAGTACTTC. It encodes CSVEGTREGPEQYF.

V gene TRBV2 combines with J gene TRBJ2-7; D gene uncertain. V was cut by 1 base and J by 4 bases, with 11 bases left in between. The CDR3 covers 14 residues. CDR1 and CDR2 from the germline V gene are SNHLY and FYNNEI. CDR3 nucleotides: TGTGCCAGCAGTGAAGAAGGCAGGTCGTACGAGCAGTACTTC. The encoded protein is CASSEEGRSYEQYF.

J is TRBJ2-7 and V is TRBV18; 7 positions agree with TRBD1. The CDR3 runs to 14 residues. CDR1 is KGHSH, CDR2 LQKENI, per germline. Germline trimming cut 8 bases from V and 0 bases from J; bases unmatched to any gene: 7. The CDR3: CASTRQGSSYEQYF. CDR3 nucleotide sequence: TGTGCCAGCACGCGACAGGGAAGCTCCTACGAGCAGTACTTC.

The V gene is TRBV4-3, the J gene TRBJ2-7, with 10 bases lining up with TRBD1. With V trimmed by 0 bases and J by 2 bases, 1 base remained unmatched. The CDR3 is made up of 15 amino acids. CDR1 LGHNA and CDR2 YSLEER come from the germline V gene. CDR3 sequence reads: CASSQDGTGAYEQYF. The CDR3 region has the DNA TGCGCCAGCAGCCAAGACGGGACAGGGGCCTACGAGCAGTACTTC.

CDR3: CAWSPTGVLSYEQYF. In nucleotides, the CDR3 is TGTGCCTGGAGTCCGACAGGAGTTCTATCCTACGAGCAGTACTTC. The chain carries TRBV30 and TRBJ2-7, with D possibly being TRBD1 (6 bases). Between the trimmed V and J ends, which lost 2 bases and 1 base, there was a span of 15 bases. This CDR3 has 15 residues. Germline V gene sequence: CDR1 GTSNPN, CDR2 SVGIG (reference sequence). Filled out from reference TRBV30 and TRBJ2-7, the complete variable domain reads SQTIHQWPATLVQPVGSPLSLECTVEGTSNPNLYWYRQAAGRGLQLLFYSVGIGQISSEVPQNLSASRPQDRQFILSSKKLLLSDSGFYLCAWSPTGVLSYEQYFGPGTRLTVT.

This chain joins TRBV19 and TRBJ2-7, with a tentative D call TRBD1 (5 bases). Germline V gene lookup returns CDR1 LNHDA and CDR2 SQIVND (reference sequence). V was cut by 6 bases and J by 0 bases, with 15 bases left in between. CDR3 length: 15 residues. CDR3 sequence: CASSITGASSYEQYF. The CDR3 DNA reads TGTGCCAGTAGCATCACAGGCGCTAGCTCCTACGAGCAGTACTTC.

J is TRBJ2-3 and V is TRBV14, with D perhaps TRBD2 (5 bases). V lost 2 bases, J lost 0 bases, and 12 bases lay in between. The CDR3 is made up of 16 amino acids. In germline, CDR1 is SGHDN, CDR2 FVKESK. The CDR3: CASSQYIAPSTDTQYF. DNA for the CDR3: TGTGCCAGCAGCCAATACATAGCGCCTAGCACAGATACGCAGTATTTT.

The rearrangement uses TRBV5-8 and TRBJ2-1; 9 nucleotides match TRBD1. With 1 base clipped from V and 9 bases from J, the junction kept 2 bases outside the gene matches. Germline lookup yields CDR1 SGHTS and CDR2 YDEGEE. This CDR3 has 13 amino acids. The CDR3: CASSLWTGVEQFF. CDR3 coding DNA: TGTGCCAGCAGCTTGTGGACAGGGGTTGAGCAGTTCTTC. Full variable domain (missing parts from reference TRBV5-8 and TRBJ2-1): EAGVTQSPTHLIKTRGQQATLRCSPISGHTSVYWYQQALGLGLQFLLWYDEGEERNRGNFPPRFSGRQFPNYSSELNVNALELEDSALYLCASSLWTGVEQFFGPGTRLTVL.

The chain joins TRBV6-5 to TRBJ1-2, with D uncertain. CDR3 length: 12 amino acids. The V end was cut by 10 bases, the J end by 8 bases, with 17 bases between. Looked up from germline, CDR1 is MNHEY and CDR2 is SVGAGI. This chain's CDR3 is CATFTVPRGYTF. The CDR3 DNA reads as TGTGCCACCTTCACAGTTCCCCGAGGCTACACCTTC.

V and J are TRBV11-2 and TRBJ2-2, with D tentatively TRBD2 (6 bases). Looked up from germline, CDR1 is SGHAT and CDR2 is FQNNGV. The length of the CDR3 is 16 residues. V dropped 5 bases and J dropped 3 bases, with 16 bases sitting between them. The DNA for the CDR3 is TGTGCCAGCAGCCCACCACCGGGACTCGACACCGGGGAGCTGTTTTTT. Protein sequence: CASSPPPGLDTGELFF.

The chain uses TRBV24-1 and TRBJ2-7; D remains unclear. V dropped 4 bases and J dropped 2 bases, with 11 bases sitting between them. Per germline, CDR1 KGHDR and CDR2 SFDVKD. The CDR3 has 14 amino acids. CDR3 protein: CATSDGSRPYEQYF. The DNA for the CDR3 is TGTGCCACCAGTGACGGATCTAGACCCTACGAGCAGTACTTC.

V and J are TRBV5-6 and TRBJ2-5, with D perhaps matching TRBD2 (5 bases). Germline-derived CDR1 and CDR2 are SGHDT and YYEEEE. Between the trimmed V and J ends, which lost 4 bases and 5 bases, there was a span of 12 bases. The CDR3 spans 13 residues. The CDR3 DNA is TGTGCCAGCAGCCGGAGGACCTGGGAGACCCAGTACTTC. It codes for CASSRRTWETQYF.